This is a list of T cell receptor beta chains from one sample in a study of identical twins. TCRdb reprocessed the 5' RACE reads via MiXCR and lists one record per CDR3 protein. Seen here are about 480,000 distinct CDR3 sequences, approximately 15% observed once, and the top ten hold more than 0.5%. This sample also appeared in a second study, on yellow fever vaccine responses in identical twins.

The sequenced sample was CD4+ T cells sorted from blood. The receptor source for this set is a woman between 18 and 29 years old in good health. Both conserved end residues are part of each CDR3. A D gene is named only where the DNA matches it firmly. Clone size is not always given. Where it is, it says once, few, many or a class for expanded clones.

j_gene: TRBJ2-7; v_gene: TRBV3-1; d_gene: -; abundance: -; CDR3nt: TGTGCCAGCAGCCAAGGCGGGTTTCAGGGACCAAGCTCCTACGAGCAGTACTTC; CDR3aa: CASSQGGFQGPSSYEQYF
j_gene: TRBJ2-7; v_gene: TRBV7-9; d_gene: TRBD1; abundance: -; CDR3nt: TGTGCCAGCAGCTTACCGGGGACAGGGATCCACGAGCAGTACTTC; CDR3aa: CASSLPGTGIHEQYF
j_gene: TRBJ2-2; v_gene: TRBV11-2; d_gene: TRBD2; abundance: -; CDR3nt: TGTGCCAGCAGCTTAGCTATAAGCGGGGGGATTTTTTCCGGGGAGCTGTTTTTT; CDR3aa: CASSLAISGGIFSGELFF
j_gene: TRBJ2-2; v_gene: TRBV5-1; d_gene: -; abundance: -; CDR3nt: TGCGCCAGCAGCTTGGAGGGTTTGGAGCTGTTTTTT; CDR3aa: CASSLEGLELFF
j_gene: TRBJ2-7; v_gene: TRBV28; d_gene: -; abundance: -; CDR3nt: TGTGCCAGCATGTGGGGGTTCTCCTACGAGCAGTACTTC; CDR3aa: CASMWGFSYEQYF
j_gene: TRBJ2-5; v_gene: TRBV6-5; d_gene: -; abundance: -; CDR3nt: TGTGCCAGCAGTTACGCCGGGTTTAGGGAGACCCAGTACTTC; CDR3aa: CASSYAGFRETQYF
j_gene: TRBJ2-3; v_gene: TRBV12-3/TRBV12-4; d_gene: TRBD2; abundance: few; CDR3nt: TGTGCCAGCATGGGGTCTAGCGGGAGCACAGATACGCAGTATTTT; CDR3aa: CASMGSSGSTDTQYF
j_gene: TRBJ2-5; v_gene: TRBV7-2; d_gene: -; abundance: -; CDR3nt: TGTGCCAGCAGCTTAGGGGCACACCAAGAGACCCAGTACTTC; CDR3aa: CASSLGAHQETQYF
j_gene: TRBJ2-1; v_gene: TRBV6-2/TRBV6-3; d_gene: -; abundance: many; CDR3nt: TGTGCCAGCAAACCCTCGTTAGACAATGAGCAGTTCTTC; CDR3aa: CASKPSLDNEQFF
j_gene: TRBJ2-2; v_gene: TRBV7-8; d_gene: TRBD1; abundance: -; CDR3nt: TGTGCCAGCAGCTTAAGCAGGGGGCAAACCGGGGAGCTGTTTTTT; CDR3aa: CASSLSRGQTGELFF
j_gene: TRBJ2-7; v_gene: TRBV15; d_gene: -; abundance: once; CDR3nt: TGTGCCACCAGCAGATACGGACAAAATACGGCCTACGAGCAGTACTTC; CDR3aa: CATSRYGQNTAYEQYF
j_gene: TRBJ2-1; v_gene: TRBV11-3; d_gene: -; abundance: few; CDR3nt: TGTGCCAGCAGCTCCCAGTGGGGGGCAAATGAGCAGTTCTTC; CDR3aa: CASSSQWGANEQFF
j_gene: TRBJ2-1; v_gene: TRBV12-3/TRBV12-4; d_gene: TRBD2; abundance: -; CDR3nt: TGTGCCAGCAGTTTATTGAGCGGGAGCTCGGTTGAGCAGTTCTTC; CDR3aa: CASSLLSGSSVEQFF
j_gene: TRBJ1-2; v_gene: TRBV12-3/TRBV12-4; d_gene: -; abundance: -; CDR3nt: TGTGCCAGCAGTTTAGTCGGACAAAGTGGCTACACCTTC; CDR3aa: CASSLVGQSGYTF
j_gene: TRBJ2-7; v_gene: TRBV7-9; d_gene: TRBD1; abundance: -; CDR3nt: TGTGCCAGCAGCATCGGACAGGGGGCGACCTACGAGCAGTACTTC; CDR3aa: CASSIGQGATYEQYF
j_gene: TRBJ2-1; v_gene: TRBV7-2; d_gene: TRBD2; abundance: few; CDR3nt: TGTGCCAGCAGCCCCCTCGGGACTAGCGGGATTAATGAGCAGTTCTTC; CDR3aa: CASSPLGTSGINEQFF
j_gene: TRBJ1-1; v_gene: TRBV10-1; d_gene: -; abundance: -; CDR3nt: TGCGCCAGCAGTGGACAAGTGAACACTGAAGCTTTCTTT; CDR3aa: CASSGQVNTEAFF
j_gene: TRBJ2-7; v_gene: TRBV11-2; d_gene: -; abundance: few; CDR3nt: TGTGCCAGCAGACTCGGACTCCTTGCCTACGAGCAGTACTTC; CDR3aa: CASRLGLLAYEQYF
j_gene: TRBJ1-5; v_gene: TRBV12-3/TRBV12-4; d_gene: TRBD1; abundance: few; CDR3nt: TGTGCCAGCAGTTTAGGAACAGGGGGTAGTAGCAATCAGCCCCAGCATTTT; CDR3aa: CASSLGTGGSSNQPQHF
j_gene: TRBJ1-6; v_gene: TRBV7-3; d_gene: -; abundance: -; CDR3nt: TGTGCCAGCAGCTTAATGAACGGGGGGGGATCACCCCTCCACTTT; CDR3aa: CASSLMNGGGSPLHF
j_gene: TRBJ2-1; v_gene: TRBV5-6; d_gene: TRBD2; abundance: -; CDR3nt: TGTGCCAGCAGCTTGGAACGACTTGCGGGAGTCTCCTACAATGAGCAGTTCTTC; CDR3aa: CASSLERLAGVSYNEQFF